These 9 T cell receptor beta chains share one sample of origin, sequenced in a study of T cells in Graves' hyperthyroidism and ophthalmopathy. RNA transcripts provided the source from which TCR beta CDR3 regions were amplified. The TCR CDR3 first-round RT-PCR relied on the HTBI primer set. One entry per CDR3 protein, called by TCRdb with MiXCR from the multiplex PCR reads. The sample has 400,000 to 600,000 distinct CDR3 sequences, roughly 20% seen once. Specimen: blood. All receptors derive from a man between 18 and 35 years old with Graves' hyperthyroidism.

This chain uses TRBV5-1 with TRBJ1-1; D is ambiguous. The CDR3 length is 13 residues. Germline loops: CDR1 SGHRS, CDR2 YFSETQ. The germline V and J ends were trimmed by 4 bases and 5 bases, with 12 bases remaining between them. The CDR3: CASSAVPGTEAFF. The CDR3 DNA is TGCGCCAGCAGCGCGGTCCCGGGAACTGAAGCTTTCTTT.

Ten or more counts support this clonotype. The V and J genes are TRBV30 and TRBJ1-1; tentative D call: TRBD1 (5 bases). The CDR3 loop spans 14 amino acids. Germline V gene lookup returns CDR1 GTSNPN and CDR2 SVGIG (reference sequence). Trimming pared 2 bases from V and 3 bases from J, leaving 13 bases between. CDR3 sequence reads: CAWSKWGEDTEAFF. The DNA of the CDR3 is TGTGCCTGGAGTAAATGGGGGGAGGACACTGAAGCTTTCTTT.

This clonotype was counted ten times or more. The chain employs TRBV5-5 and TRBJ1-5, with a weak D call TRBD1 (6 bases). Germline V gene lookup returns CDR1 SGHKS and CDR2 YYEKEE (reference sequence). Trimming removed 5 bases from V and 1 base from J, with 13 bases in between. The CDR3 totals 15 residues. CDR3 amino acids: CASRPTGMSNQPQHF. The CDR3 DNA is TGTGCCAGCAGACCAACAGGGATGAGCAATCAGCCCCAGCATTTT.

This clonotype was counted many times. With a much larger clone just one base away, this may be a read error. The chain employs TRBV6-1 and TRBJ2-7; the match to TRBD1 covers 10 bases. Germline V CDR1 and CDR2: MNHNS, SASEGT. The CDR3 has 14 amino acids. The CDR3 DNA reads TGTACCAGCAGTGATGACAGGGGGCCGTACGAGCAGTACTTC. This translates into CTSSDDRGPYEQYF.

This clonotype was seen ten or more times. The V and J genes are TRBV20-1 and TRBJ2-7; a possible D gene is TRBD1 (6 bases). Trimming left V 6 bases short and J 0 bases short, with 21 bases between. This CDR3 region has 16 residues. CDR1 is DFQATT and CDR2 is SNEGSKA in the germline V gene (reference sequence). This CDR3 is CSAARDKLSYSYEQYF. The CDR3 bases are TGCAGTGCGGCCCGGGACAAACTATCATACTCCTACGAGCAGTACTTC.

This clonotype was recorded many times. The chain combines TRBV6-2 or TRBV6-3 with TRBJ1-1; weak D call: TRBD1 (6 bases). This CDR3 is built from 17 residues. CDR1 is MNHEY and CDR2 is SVGEGT in the germline V gene. V lost 2 bases and J lost 2, with 18 bases in between. The CDR3 region has the DNA TGTGCCAGCAGTTACCCTGACAGGCAACGGGGCAACACTGAAGCTTTCTTT. Translated, it gives CASSYPDRQRGNTEAFF.

Worth noting for this clonotype: A clone one base away is much larger, so this may be a read error. V usage is TRBV19 and J usage is TRBJ1-1; D is perhaps TRBD1 (6 bases). The length of the CDR3 is 15 residues. Germline CDR1 reads LNHDA; CDR2 reads SQIVND (reference sequence). As DNA, the CDR3 is TGTGCCAGTAGTATTGGACAGCTCATGAACACTGAAGATTTCTTT. It yields the protein CASSIGQLMNTEDFF.

This chain uses TRBV12-3 or TRBV12-4 with TRBJ2-4, with TRBD1 matching over 8 bases. V dropped 5 bases and J dropped 7; count of bases not matched to a gene: 10. The CDR3 totals 15 residues. In DNA form, the CDR3 reads TGTGCCAGCAGTCGACAGGGGCCCACGAGGAACATTCAGTACTTC. Translating it yields CASSRQGPTRNIQYF.

The chain couples TRBV15 to TRBJ1-1, with TRBD1 matching 7 bases. Trimming took 1 base from V and 3 from J; bases not matched to a gene: 14. The germline CDR1 and CDR2 sequences are LNHNV and YYDKDF (reference sequence). This CDR3 spans 18 amino acids. As DNA, the CDR3 is TGTGCCACCAGCAGAGGACCACGACAGGGAGGGCGTCACACTGAAGCTTTCTTT. Translating it yields CATSRGPRQGGRHTEAFF.